The 27 T cell receptor beta chains below were found in one sample sequenced in a study of blood T cell repertoires in COVID-19. Clones were sequenced by immunoSEQ multiplex PCR, and TCRdb holds only the in-frame ones, with some missing. The data show 130,000 or so clones, 85% to 90% seen once. Specimen: peripheral blood. These receptors originate from an older woman with acute or convalescent COVID-19.

The CDR3 DNA reads TGTGCCAGCAGCTTAGGGGAGACTGAAGCTTTCTTT. As protein: CASSLGETEAFF. The chain has TRBV7-9 and TRBJ1-1; D is ambiguous. This CDR3 is 12 amino acids long. In germline, CDR1 is SEHNR, CDR2 FQNEAQ (reference sequence). Trimming took 1 base from V and 5 from J, leaving 5 bases between them. The full variable domain, in which reference TRBV7-9 and TRBJ1-1 provide the parts outside the CDR3, is DTGVSQNPRHKITKRGQNVTFRCDPISEHNRLYWYRQTLGQGPEFLTYFQNEAQLEKSRLLSDRFSAERPKGSFSTLEIQRTEQGDSAMYLCASSLGETEAFFGQGTRLTVV.

CDR3 region: CASSLDPGGFTEAFF. CDR3 sequence (DNA): TGTGCCAGCAGCTTAGACCCAGGGGGCTTCACTGAAGCTTTCTTT. This chain joins TRBV11-3 and TRBJ1-1, with 8 bases that match TRBD1. The CDR3 length is 15 residues. After removal of 0 bases from V and 4 bases from J, the junction contained 4 bases not matched to a gene. Germline lookup yields CDR1 SGHNT and CDR2 YENEEA. Full variable domain (outside the CDR3, taken from reference TRBV11-3 and TRBJ1-1): EAGVVQSPRYKIIEKKQPVAFWCNPISGHNTLYWYLQNLGQGPELLIRYENEEAVDDSQLPKDRFSAERLKGVDSTLKIQPAELGDSAVYLCASSLDPGGFTEAFFGQGTRLTVV.

The V and J genes are TRBV18 and TRBJ2-5; 8 positions agree with TRBD2. The germline V gene encodes CDR1 KGHSH and CDR2 LQKENI. Unmatched junction bases numbered 16, after V lost 2 bases and J lost 5 bases. This CDR3 has 18 residues. CDR3 nucleotide sequence: TGTGCCAGCTCACCAAAGGGCGGGGGGCCTACCAGTGAGGAGACCCAGTACTTC. Translating it yields CASSPKGGGPTSEETQYF.

The CDR3 DNA reads as TGTGCCTCCAGGGTAATCGGAGAGACCCAGTACTTC. Its protein product is CASRVIGETQYF. The chain combines TRBV28 with TRBJ2-5; a weak D match, TRBD1 (5 bases). Germline-derived CDR1 and CDR2 are MDHEN and SYDVKM. V lost 11 bases, J lost 4 bases, and 14 bases lay in between. The CDR3 is 12 amino acids.

The chain recombines TRBV19 with TRBJ1-5, with 8 bases aligning to TRBD1. V lost 9 bases, J lost 2 bases, and 9 bases stayed unmatched. This CDR3 has 15 residues. CDR1 is LNHDA, CDR2 SQIVND, per germline (reference sequence). CDR3 in DNA: TGTGCCAGCCGATCGGACAGGGAGGGCAATCAGCCCCAGCATTTT. It is translated as CASRSDREGNQPQHF.

The chain combines TRBV7-8 with TRBJ2-2; no reliable D call. The ends were cut back, 2 bases at V and 1 base at J, with 5 bases in the middle. The CDR3 contains 14 residues. From germline, CDR1 is SGHVS and CDR2 FQNEAQ. The chain's CDR3 is CASSLLLNTGELFF. In DNA, the CDR3 is TGTGCCAGCAGCTTATTACTGAACACCGGGGAGCTGTTTTTT.

The chain links TRBV2 to TRBJ1-2; 9 positions agree with TRBD1. V shed 6 bases, J shed 4 bases, and the junction held 6 bases outside the gene matches. Germline V gene data show CDR1 as SNHLY and CDR2 as FYNNEI. The CDR3 runs 14 residues. The CDR3 reads CASRTGGTLYGYTF. CDR3 DNA sequence: TGTGCCAGCAGGACAGGGGGAACCCTCTATGGCTACACCTTC.

The chain uses TRBV4-1 and TRBJ2-3, with TRBD1 matching over 7 bases. CDR1 is MGHRA and CDR2 is YSYEKL in the germline V gene. The CDR3 contains 16 residues. V shed 5 bases and J 0 bases; nucleotides not matched to a gene: 8. The CDR3 here is CASSSDRVSSTDTQYF. The CDR3 DNA is TGCGCCAGCAGCTCCGACAGGGTCTCTAGCACAGATACGCAGTATTTT.

V and J are TRBV10-1 and TRBJ2-7, with a weak D call TRBD1 (5 bases). Trimming removed 3 bases from V and 2 bases from J, with 17 bases in between. The CDR3 is 16 amino acids. From germline, CDR1 is WNHNN and CDR2 SYGVQD (reference sequence). The CDR3 nucleotides are TGCGCCAGCAGTGATCCCACAGGTAGGCCCCCCTACGAGCAGTACTTC. It is translated as CASSDPTGRPPYEQYF.

CDR3: CASSTSGAGNSPLHF. CDR3 in DNA: TGCGCCAGCAGCACAAGTGGGGCAGGGAATTCACCCCTCCACTTT. The rearrangement uses TRBV4-1 and TRBJ1-6, with TRBD1 as a possible D gene (5 bases). The CDR3 length is 15 residues. Germline V gene sequence: CDR1 MGHRA, CDR2 YSYEKL. V was clipped by 5 bases and J by 7 bases, with 15 bases between them.

The rearrangement uses TRBV6-5 and TRBJ1-5; 8 nucleotides agree with TRBD1. This CDR3 is built from 14 residues. The V gene end was trimmed by 7 bases and the J gene end by 5 bases; junction bases not matched to a gene: 7. CDR1 is MNHEY, CDR2 SVGAGI, per germline. Written as DNA, the CDR3 is TGTGCCAGCACCGACAGGGGTAGGGATCAGCCCCAGCATTTT. Protein: CASTDRGRDQPQHF.

The V gene is TRBV28, the J gene TRBJ2-3; D is ambiguous. This CDR3 contains 15 residues. CDR1 is MDHEN, CDR2 SYDVKM, per germline. Deletions cut 2 bases from V and 4 bases from J, with 13 bases between. The CDR3 is CASSLAPGDADTQYF. In nucleotides, the CDR3 is TGTGCCAGCAGTTTAGCCCCAGGTGACGCAGATACGCAGTATTTT.

The chain has TRBV7-9 and TRBJ1-1; 8 bases agree with TRBD1. CDR1 and CDR2 from the germline V gene are SEHNR and FQNEAQ (reference sequence). The CDR3 length is 14 residues. The V and J ends lost 5 bases and 4 bases, in that order; junction bases with no gene match: 6. CDR3: CASSPDRGGTEAFF. In DNA form, the CDR3 reads TGTGCCAGCAGCCCTGACAGGGGAGGCACTGAAGCTTTCTTT.

The V call is TRBV11-3, the J call TRBJ1-2; TRBD1 might be the D (6 bases). This CDR3 contains 13 residues. V was trimmed by 1 base and J by 3 bases, leaving 6 bases between them. Per the germline V gene, CDR1 is SGHNT and CDR2 is YENEEA. This CDR3 reads CASSLGQDYGYTF. The CDR3 region has the DNA TGTGCCAGCAGCTTAGGACAGGACTATGGCTACACCTTC.

This clone came up a few times. The chain links TRBV5-1 to TRBJ1-2; maybe TRBD1 (6 bases). The V end lost 1 base, the J end lost 1 base, and 8 bases lay between the germline ends. The CDR3 is 14 amino acids. Germline-derived CDR1 and CDR2 are SGHRS and YFSETQ. CDR3 nucleotides: TGCGCCAGCAGCTTGAACAGGGATAACTATGGCTACACCTTC. Its translation: CASSLNRDNYGYTF. The variable domain in full, completed from reference TRBV5-1 and TRBJ1-2, reads KAGVTQTPRYLIKTRGQQVTLSCSPISGHRSVSWYQQTPGQGLQFLFEYFSETQRNKGNFPGRFSGRQFSNSRSEMNVSTLELGDSALYLCASSLNRDNYGYTFGSGTRLTVV.

The chain uses TRBV4-1 and TRBJ1-6; D not resolved. Trimming removed 4 bases at V and 0 bases at J, with 10 bases between. Looked up from germline, CDR1 is MGHRA and CDR2 is YSYEKL. This CDR3 is built from 16 residues. The CDR3 is CASSPLESSYNSPLHF. DNA for the CDR3: TGCGCCAGCAGCCCACTGGAGAGCTCCTATAATTCACCCCTCCACTTT.

The count of this clone is one. The chain has TRBV7-9 and TRBJ1-2, with D maybe TRBD1 (5 bases). In germline, CDR1 is SEHNR, CDR2 FQNEAQ (reference sequence). V shed 1 base and J shed 0 bases, with 15 bases lying between them. The CDR3 totals 17 residues. The DNA for the CDR3 is TGTGCCAGCAGCTTAGACTCCCTCAGGGTTTCTAACTATGGCTACACCTTC. Its protein is CASSLDSLRVSNYGYTF.

The V gene is TRBV5-1, the J gene TRBJ2-5; the D is unclear. V was cut by 4 bases and J by 5 bases, with 21 bases left in between. This CDR3 is built from 16 residues. Looked up from germline, CDR1 is SGHRS and CDR2 is YFSETQ. The CDR3, as DNA: TGCGCCAGCAGCCCCCGGGTGGAGAGCTCGGAGGAGACCCAGTACTTC. Translating gives CASSPRVESSEETQYF.

J is TRBJ2-2 and V is TRBV6-5, with 7 bases matching TRBD2. Trimming removed 8 bases from V and 5 bases from J; junction bases left unmatched: 2. This CDR3 comprises 12 residues. Germline V CDR1 and CDR2: MNHEY, SVGAGI. CDR3 protein: CASGEGTGELFF. CDR3 bases: TGTGCCAGCGGGGAGGGAACCGGGGAGCTGTTTTTT.

This clone came up a few times. V and J are TRBV4-1 and TRBJ1-3; D remains unclear. This CDR3 region has 17 residues. CDR1 and CDR2 from the germline V gene are MGHRA and YSYEKL. V was trimmed by 0 bases and J by 0 bases, leaving 12 bases between them. The CDR3 bases are TGCGCCAGCAGCCAAGAAGGTGGGAGGTTCTCTGGAAACACCATATATTTT. It yields the protein CASSQEGGRFSGNTIYF.

V and J are TRBV12-3 or TRBV12-4 and TRBJ2-3; D is ambiguous. With 5 bases removed from V and 2 bases from J, the gap between germline ends came to 8 bases. The CDR3 consists of 13 residues. The CDR3 spells CASSPIITDTQYF. Written as DNA, the CDR3 is TGTGCCAGCAGTCCTATCATCACAGATACGCAGTATTTT.

V is TRBV5-1 and J is TRBJ1-2; 8 bases agree with TRBD1. CDR3 length: 14 residues. Unmatched junction bases numbered 3, after V lost 2 bases and J lost 3 bases. CDR1 and CDR2 from the germline V gene are SGHRS and YFSETQ. This CDR3 reads CASSLLTGDYGYTF. CDR3 sequence (DNA): TGCGCCAGCAGCTTACTGACAGGGGACTATGGCTACACCTTC. The complete variable domain, with remaining parts taken from reference TRBV5-1 and TRBJ1-2, reads KAGVTQTPRYLIKTRGQQVTLSCSPISGHRSVSWYQQTPGQGLQFLFEYFSETQRNKGNFPGRFSGRQFSNSRSEMNVSTLELGDSALYLCASSLLTGDYGYTFGSGTRLTVV.

This chain links TRBV6-5 with TRBJ2-7, with TRBD2 as a possible D gene (5 bases). Germline loops: CDR1 MNHEY, CDR2 SVGAGI. V lost 2 bases and J lost 6, with 11 bases in between. The CDR3 is 13 amino acids. CDR3 nucleotide sequence: TGTGCCAGCAGTTACGGACGGGGATCCGAGCAGTACTTC. Translating it yields CASSYGRGSEQYF.

The chain joins TRBV29-1 to TRBJ2-5; 9 nucleotides agree with TRBD1. The CDR3 loop spans 12 amino acids. V lost 5 bases to trimming and J lost 3 bases; unmatched junction nucleotides: 1. CDR1 and CDR2 from the germline V gene are SQVTM and ANQGSEA. CDR3 protein: CSVWTGEETQYF. The CDR3 bases are TGCAGCGTTTGGACAGGGGAAGAGACCCAGTACTTC.

This clone was detected only a few times. The CDR3 loop is CASQAGTSGVNEQFF. As DNA, the CDR3 is TGTGCCAGCCAAGCCGGGACTAGCGGGGTCAATGAGCAGTTCTTC. The chain recombines TRBV27 with TRBJ2-1; TRBD2 agrees at 13 bases. Germline values: CDR1 MNHEY, CDR2 SMNVEV (reference sequence). V trimming: 8 bases; J trimming: 6 bases; junction bases outside the gene matches: 7. The CDR3 is made up of 15 amino acids.

The rearrangement links TRBV6-5 to TRBJ1-1, with unresolved D. V lost 7 bases and J 4 bases, leaving 7 bases between the germline ends. This CDR3 spans 11 amino acids. Germline-derived CDR1 and CDR2 are MNHEY and SVGAGI. DNA of the CDR3: TGTGCCAGCAAAACGGGCACTGAAGCTTTCTTT. It yields the protein CASKTGTEAFF.

The rearrangement uses TRBV18 and TRBJ1-2; no firm D call. Trimming removed 2 bases from V and 1 base from J, with 5 bases in between. CDR3 length: 13 residues. Per germline, CDR1 KGHSH and CDR2 LQKENI. The CDR3 protein is CASSPSNNYGYTF. CDR3 DNA: TGTGCCAGCTCACCATCCAATAACTATGGCTACACCTTC.